This T cell receptor (beta chain) derives from a study of cytomegalovirus exposure and HLA in healthy donors. V dropped 6 bases and J dropped 3; count of bases not matched to a gene: 8. This CDR3 spans 16 amino acids. Germline V lookup: CDR1 MDHEN, CDR2 SYDVKM. Primers included in the PCR were 60 Vbeta and 13 Jbeta primers. Libraries were prepared by immunoSEQ multiplex PCR; TCRdb keeps only in-frame clonotypes and omits some of them. The top ten hold 0.71% of the sample, which has 200,000 or so clones, approximately 88% seen once. Sequenced: PBMCs. The clonotype was recovered from a boy younger than 10 in good health and CMV-seronegative. The gene calls are TRBV28 and TRBJ2-5, with 12 bases identical to TRBD2. DNA for the CDR3: TGTGCCAGCAGCCAAAACCCTAGCGGGGGGGAAGAGACCCAGTACTTC. Translating gives CASSQNPSGGEETQYF.